A single sample gave rise to the 15 T cell receptor beta chains below, sequenced in a study of blood T cell repertoires in COVID-19. Method: immunoSEQ multiplex PCR; TCRdb's copy keeps in-frame clones and lacks some. The data contain about 43,000 clones, roughly 86% of them seen just once; the ten biggest clones take up 15%. Sequenced sample: peripheral blood. The receptor source for this set is a man between 60 and 75 years old with active COVID-19.

V gene TRBV5-6 combines with J gene TRBJ1-4; D perhaps matches TRBD1 (5 bases). The CDR3 totals 16 residues. Trimming removed 0 bases from V and 6 bases from J, with 15 bases in between. Germline values: CDR1 SGHDT, CDR2 YYEEEE. In DNA form, the CDR3 reads TGTGCCAGCAGCTTGGCCCCCGGGACTTACCATGAAAAACTGTTTTTT. It yields the protein CASSLAPGTYHEKLFF.

The chain carries TRBV7-3 and TRBJ2-3, with 12 nucleotides matching TRBD1. CDR1 and CDR2 from the germline V gene are SGHTA and FQGTGA. The CDR3 consists of 14 residues. After removal of 5 bases from V and 13 bases from J, the junction contained 10 bases not matched to a gene. The CDR3 reads CASSEGTGGARKYF. CDR3 nucleotides: TGTGCCAGCAGCGAAGGGACAGGGGGCGCCCGGAAGTATTTT.

The chain carries TRBV7-6 and TRBJ2-5; perhaps TRBD2 as D (5 bases). CDR3 length: 14 residues. Trimming took 1 base from V and 3 from J, leaving 9 bases between them. Germline V gene sequence: CDR1 SGHVS, CDR2 FNYEAQ. The CDR3: CASSLETTKETQYF. For the CDR3, the DNA is TGTGCCAGCAGCTTAGAGACTACCAAAGAGACCCAGTACTTC.

The rearrangement joins TRBV21-1 to TRBJ2-5; no DNA check was done on the table's D call, TRBD2. TRBV21-1 is described as a pseudogene. The CDR3 has 17 amino acids. The DNA for the CDR3 is TGTGCCAGCAGCAAAGTAATTAATGTCAGACTAAAAGAGACCCAGTACTTC. Translating gives CASSKVINVRLKETQYF.

The V call is TRBV18, the J call TRBJ1-1, with a tentative D call TRBD1 (6 bases). V was pared by 6 bases and J by 1 base, with 9 bases between. Germline V gene sequence: CDR1 KGHSH, CDR2 LQKENI. The CDR3 is made up of 13 amino acids. CDR3 nucleotides: TGTGCCAGCTCCACGGACAGGAACACTGAAGCTTTCTTT. Residues: CASSTDRNTEAFF.

The table lists this clone with a count of one. The chain joins TRBV19 to TRBJ2-1; 9 bases align to TRBD2. The length of the CDR3 is 15 residues. Losses at the gene ends were 3 bases for V and 11 bases for J; bases not matched to a gene: 11. Germline V gives CDR1 LNHDA, CDR2 SQIVND (reference sequence). The CDR3 DNA reads TGTGCCAGTAGTATTCCCCTAGCGGGATCCCCCCAGCAGTTCTTC. Protein: CASSIPLAGSPQQFF.

In DNA form, the CDR3 reads TGTGCCAGCAGTCTAGCGGTGGGGACAGATACGCAGTATTTT. Its protein product is CASSLAVGTDTQYF. This rearrangement joins TRBV2 to TRBJ2-3; 7 nucleotides align to TRBD2. The CDR3 contains 14 residues. Germline CDR1 reads SNHLY; CDR2 reads FYNNEI. V shed 5 bases, J shed 3 bases, and the junction held 5 bases outside the gene matches.

The J gene is TRBJ2-3, the V gene TRBV5-1; 10 positions agree with TRBD2. The CDR3 covers 16 residues. With V trimmed by 3 bases and J by 0 bases, 4 bases remained unmatched. Germline CDR1 is SGHRS and CDR2 is YFSETQ. The CDR3 bases are TGCGCCAGCAGCTCTAGCGGGAGAACTAGCACAGATACGCAGTATTTT. This encodes CASSSSGRTSTDTQYF.

CDR3 bases: TGCGCCAGCAGCCAAGCAGGGTTCACGGGGGAGCTGTTTTTT. Protein sequence: CASSQAGFTGELFF. V usage is TRBV4-1 and J usage is TRBJ2-2; weak D call: TRBD1 (5 bases). V was shortened by 1 base and J by 8 bases, with 11 bases between the two germline ends. Germline V gene data show CDR1 as MGHRA and CDR2 as YSYEKL. The CDR3 has 14 amino acids.

The V and J genes are TRBV5-6 and TRBJ1-1; D gene uncertain. CDR3 length: 12 residues. The germline V gene encodes CDR1 SGHDT and CDR2 YYEEEE. The germline V and J ends were trimmed by 0 bases and 5 bases, with 5 bases remaining between them. This CDR3 is CASSLGTTEAFF. The CDR3 coding sequence is TGTGCCAGCAGCTTGGGTACTACTGAAGCTTTCTTT.

V and J are TRBV4-3 and TRBJ2-4; the D gene is possibly TRBD2 (6 bases). Trimming took 4 bases from V and 7 from J, leaving 14 bases between them. The germline gives CDR1 LGHNA, CDR2 YSLEER. The CDR3 has 14 amino acids. The CDR3, as DNA: TGCGCCAGCAGCCCTGGGACGGCGGGGAACATTCAGTACTTC. Translation: CASSPGTAGNIQYF.

The chain joins TRBV5-1 to TRBJ1-4, with TRBD1 identical over 8 bases. Unmatched junction bases numbered 15, after V lost 5 bases and J lost 0 bases. Germline V lookup: CDR1 SGHRS, CDR2 YFSETQ. The CDR3 has 19 amino acids. The CDR3 bases are TGCGCCAGCAGTTACGGACAGGGACCAACTTATGCAACTAATGAAAAACTGTTTTTT. It encodes CASSYGQGPTYATNEKLFF.

Judged by abundance, this clone is medium-sized. This chain connects TRBV9 to TRBJ2-2, with TRBD2 matching over 8 bases. CDR1 and CDR2 from the germline V gene are SGDLS and YYNGEE. The V and J ends lost 5 bases and 2 bases, in that order; junction bases with no gene match: 8. The CDR3 is 16 amino acids. The CDR3 loop reads CASSLSGGANTGELFF. CDR3 DNA sequence: TGTGCCAGCAGTCTTTCCGGGGGGGCCAACACCGGGGAGCTGTTTTTT.

The chain carries TRBV7-9 and TRBJ2-1; TRBD2 agrees at 12 bases. Germline CDR1 is SEHNR and CDR2 is FQNEAQ (reference sequence). The CDR3 runs to 17 residues. V was pared by 1 base and J by 6 bases, with 7 bases of the junction left unmatched. CDR3 in DNA: TGTGCCAGCAGCTTAGGGTATGCGGGACTAGCGGGCAATGAGCAGTTCTTC. Translating gives CASSLGYAGLAGNEQFF.

The chain's CDR3 is CASSPGGGTYNEQFF. The CDR3 coding sequence is TGCGCCAGCAGCCCGGGGGGAGGCACCTACAATGAGCAGTTCTTC. The rearrangement uses TRBV4-1 and TRBJ2-1; 7 nucleotides align to TRBD2. The J segment lost 2 bases and the V segment lost 4 bases, leaving 5 bases of the junction unmatched. CDR3 length: 15 amino acids. Per germline, CDR1 MGHRA and CDR2 YSYEKL.